These T cell receptor beta chains were read from a single sample in a study of blood T cell repertoires in COVID-19. Using immunoSEQ multiplex PCR, the repertoire was profiled, and TCRdb retains in-frame clones only, with some absent. This table has tens of thousands of clones, 80% to 90% appearing once. Sequencing input: peripheral blood. The receptors here all came from a human donor in a cohort sampled during active COVID-19. Each CDR3 is given with its conserved first and last residue. The D gene is left open where the match is weak. Only some rows state a clone size, as once, few, many or a class for expanded clones.

j_call	d_call	clone_size	v_call	cdr3_aa	cdr3_nt
TRBJ2-7	NA	NA	TRBV6-5	CASSYTQGGNEQYF	TGTGCCAGCAGTTACACTCAGGGGGGAAACGAGCAGTACTTC
TRBJ2-3	NA	once	TRBV7-9	CASEAYQADTQYF	TGTGCCAGCGAAGCTTACCAGGCCGATACGCAGTATTTT
TRBJ1-4	NA	NA	TRBV21-1	CASSNGRGGEKLFF	TGTGCCAGCAGCAATGGCAGGGGAGGGGAAAAACTGTTTTTT
TRBJ2-7	TRBD2	once	TRBV12-5	CASGLRTRSEQYF	TGTGCTAGTGGTTTGAGGACTAGAAGCGAGCAGTACTTC
TRBJ2-7	NA	NA	TRBV10-3	CAISDMGGSYEQYF	TGTGCCATCAGTGACATGGGAGGTTCCTACGAGCAGTACTTC
TRBJ1-6	TRBD1	NA	TRBV3-1/TRBV3-2	CASSQVWTGVNSPLHF	TGTGCCAGCAGCCAAGTCTGGACAGGGGTGAATTCACCCCTCCACTTT
TRBJ1-4	TRBD1	NA	TRBV30	CAWSPGTGPEKLFF	TGTGCCTGGAGTCCCGGGACAGGACCTGAAAAACTGTTTTTT
TRBJ2-7	TRBD1	NA	TRBV4-1	CASSPGQGIYEQYF	TGCGCCAGCAGCCCGGGACAGGGAATATACGAGCAGTACTTC
TRBJ1-5	NA	NA	TRBV5-1	CASSLGGGLNQPQHF	TGCGCCAGCAGCTTGGGGGGGGGACTCAATCAGCCCCAGCATTTT
TRBJ1-2	TRBD1	NA	TRBV19	CASSPGDRKTYGYTF	TGTGCCAGTAGCCCCGGGGACAGGAAGACCTATGGCTACACCTTC
TRBJ2-1	NA	NA	TRBV7-2	CASSAGLLNEQFF	TGTGCCAGCAGCGCCGGACTTTTGAATGAGCAGTTCTTC
TRBJ2-5	TRBD2	NA	TRBV4-2	CASSQGGTSGVLQETQYF	TGTGCCAGCAGCCAAGGGGGGACTAGCGGGGTCCTCCAAGAGACCCAGTACTTC
TRBJ2-6	NA	once	TRBV5-1	CASSSLQGSGANVLTF	TGCGCCAGCAGCTCCCTACAGGGTTCTGGGGCCAACGTCCTGACTTTC
TRBJ2-1	TRBD1	NA	TRBV6-2/TRBV6-3	CASSRDSEANEQFF	TGTGCCAGCAGTCGGGACAGTGAGGCTAATGAGCAGTTCTTC